This TCR beta chain is drawn from a study of OX40 agonist ivuxolimab in advanced cancers. This table comes from immunoSEQ multiplex PCR, and its TCRdb copy is limited to in-frame clones, with some not included. The profile covers 85,000 to 100,000 clones, with approximately 87% appearing a single time and about 4% taken by the ten largest. Findings and limits, study-wide: CD4+ and CD8+ T cells in blood underwent clonal expansion by week 6 at 0.1 to 3.0 mg/kg. More expanded clones were found, on average, in CD8+ than in CD4+ T cells.

This clone showed up just a few times. Its antigen is still unknown. The CDR3 covers 14 residues. Germline CDR1 SGHAT, CDR2 FQNNGV. Trimming shortened V by 0 bases and J by 7 bases, and 10 bases separated the two germline ends. This clonotype was obtained from an adult with an advanced solid tumor such as melanoma, head and neck, liver or kidney cancer. The chain combines TRBV11-2 with TRBJ2-1; D might be TRBD2 (5 bases). The sequenced sample was CD4+ or CD8+ T cells sorted from blood, obtained in a trial of the OX40 agonist ivuxolimab. The CDR3 DNA reads as TGTGCCAGCAGCTTAGAACTCGGCGGGAATGAGCAGTTCTTC. This codes for CASSLELGGNEQFF.